These T cell receptor beta chains were read from a single sample in a study of tumor-infiltrating lymphocytes in primary liver carcinoma. A single record per CDR3 protein comes from TCRdb applying MiXCR to the multiplex PCR reads. The table lists some 190,000 distinct CDR3 sequences, around 85% of them singletons. Sequenced: tumor tissue from primary liver carcinoma. These receptors came from a man between 40 and 49 years old with primary liver carcinoma and hepatitis B virus infection. Both conserved end residues are part of each CDR3. The D gene is left open where the match is weak. The size field is filled for only some rows; it gives once, few, many or a size class.

clone_size | j_call | v_call | d_call | cdr3_aa | cdr3_nt
NA | TRBJ1-2 | TRBV29-1 | NA | CSCSLDSGAVGYTF | TGCAGCTGTTCCCTGGACAGTGGAGCAGTCGGCTACACCTTC
NA | TRBJ2-1 | TRBV4-3 | NA | CASRPRGRSVNEQFF | TGCGCCAGCAGGCCAAGGGGGAGGTCGGTTAATGAACAGTTCTTC
NA | TRBJ2-3 | TRBV6-1 | NA | CASCEIGGHYTDTQYF | TGTGCCAGCTGTGAAATAGGAGGACACTACACAGATACCCAGTATTTT
NA | TRBJ2-1 | TRBV4-1 | NA | CTSSSRTLRGGDYYEQFF | TGCACCAGCAGCTCCAGAACTCTCAGGGGTGGGGACTACTATGAGCAGTTCTTC
few | TRBJ2-2 | TRBV9 | NA | CASSATTNTGELFF | TGTGCCAGCAGCGCTACGACCAACACCGGGGAGCTGTTTTTT
few | TRBJ2-3 | TRBV11-2 | NA | CASSLKGGLTNQLQYF | TGTGCCAGCAGTCTAAAAGGGGGACTGACGAATCAGCTCCAGTATTTT
NA | TRBJ2-1 | TRBV6-2/TRBV6-3 | TRBD1 | CASGGQVLSSYNELFF | TGTGCCAGCGGCGGACAGGTTCTTAGCTCCTACAATGAGCTGTTCTTC
once | TRBJ2-7 | TRBV6-5 | NA | CGSSYGGRGHNYEQYF | TGTGGCAGCAGTTACGGAGGCAGGGGACATAACTACGAGCAGTACTTC
NA | TRBJ2-7 | TRBV4-3 | NA | CASSQDQGRLQYF | TGCGCCAGTAGCCAAGATCAAGGCCGGCTGCAGTACTTC
NA | TRBJ1-2 | TRBV4-2 | NA | CASNQEPQGRGLDYGYTF | TGTGCCAGCAACCAAGAACCACAGGGAAGGGGTCTGGACTATGGGTACACCTTC
few | TRBJ2-4 | TRBV6-1 | TRBD1 | CASDRGSSLNIQYF | TGTGCCAGCGACAGGGGGTCTTCCCTAAACATTCAGTACTTC
NA | TRBJ1-1 | TRBV11-3 | NA | CTSSTGLNTEALF | TGTACAAGCAGCACAGGTTTGAACACTGAAGCTCTCTTT
NA | TRBJ2-7 | TRBV6-5 | NA | CVSSSGTGRYEQYF | TGTGTCAGCAGTTCTGGGACTGGACGCTACGAGCAGTACTTC
NA | TRBJ2-1 | TRBV11-3 | TRBD2 | CASSLGIAGVRSGQFF | TGTGCCAGCAGCCTAGGTATAGCGGGAGTGCGAAGTGGGCAGTTCTTC